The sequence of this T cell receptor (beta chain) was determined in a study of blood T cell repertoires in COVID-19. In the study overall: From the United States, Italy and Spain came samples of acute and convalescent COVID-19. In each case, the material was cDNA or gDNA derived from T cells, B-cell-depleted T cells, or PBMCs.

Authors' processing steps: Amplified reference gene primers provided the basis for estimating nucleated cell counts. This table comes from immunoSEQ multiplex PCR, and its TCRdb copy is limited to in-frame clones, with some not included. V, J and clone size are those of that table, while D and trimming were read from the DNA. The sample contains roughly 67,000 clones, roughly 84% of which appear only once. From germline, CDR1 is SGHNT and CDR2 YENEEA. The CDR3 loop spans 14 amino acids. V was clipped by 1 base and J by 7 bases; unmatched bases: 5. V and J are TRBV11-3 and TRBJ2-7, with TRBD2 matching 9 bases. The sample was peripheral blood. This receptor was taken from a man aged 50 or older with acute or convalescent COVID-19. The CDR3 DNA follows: TGTGCCAGCAGCTTAGTTAGCGGGAGTGAAGAGCAGTACTTC. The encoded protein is CASSLVSGSEEQYF.